The 4 T cell receptor beta chains presented below share a single source sample, sequenced in a study of T cell repertoires in aging, cancer and after chemotherapy. Multiplex touch-down PCR with TRB-A/B primers amplified rearranged V-D-J TRB sequences. A single record per CDR3 protein comes from TCRdb applying MiXCR to the multiplex PCR reads. The sample lists approximately 12,000 distinct CDR3 sequences; less than 30% were seen once. The template was genomic DNA from peripheral blood, not RNA. The sample comprised blood. All receptors come from a human donor in good health.

The V and J genes are TRBV7-2 and TRBJ2-5; 8 nucleotides match TRBD2. The CDR3 is made up of 13 amino acids. V was clipped by 4 bases and J by 5 bases; unmatched bases: 3. Looked up from germline, CDR1 is SGHTA and CDR2 is FQGNSA. Here the CDR3 reads CASSSGLEETQYF. The CDR3 DNA follows: TGTGCCAGCAGCTCGGGACTAGAGGAGACCCAGTACTTC. Complete variable domain (other parts from reference TRBV7-2 and TRBJ2-5): GAGVSQSPSNKVTEKGKDVELRCDPISGHTALYWYRQSLGQGLEFLIYFQGNSAPDKSGLPSDRFSAERTGGSVSTLTIQRTQQEDSAVYLCASSSGLEETQYFGPGTRLLVL.

This clonotype is classed as medium-sized (0.01 to 0.1%). The V call is TRBV29-1, the J call TRBJ2-5; 8 nucleotides match TRBD2. The CDR3 contains 14 residues. Looked up from germline, CDR1 is SQVTM and CDR2 is ANQGSEA. The V and J ends lost 7 bases and 5 bases, in that order; junction bases with no gene match: 12. The CDR3 DNA sequence: TGCAGCGCCGAACGACTAGCGTGGTTGGAGACCCAGTACTTC. Encoded protein: CSAERLAWLETQYF.

This clonotype counts as medium-sized. V is TRBV19 and J is TRBJ1-4; maybe TRBD1 (5 bases). Trimming shortened V by 7 bases and J by 7 bases, and 19 bases separated the two germline ends. The CDR3 consists of 15 residues. Germline CDR1 LNHDA, CDR2 SQIVND (reference sequence). DNA of the CDR3: TGTGCCAGTACCGCCAGCAGGGCGCCTAGTGAAAAACTGTTTTTT. Translation: CASTASRAPSEKLFF.

This chain uses TRBV5-4 with TRBJ1-2, with a tentative D call TRBD1 (5 bases). CDR3 length: 14 residues. V lost 0 bases, J lost 4 bases, and 10 bases lay in between. Germline assignment: CDR1 SGHNT and CDR2 YYREEE (reference sequence). CDR3 DNA sequence: TGTGCCAGCAGCTTGGAAGGGGCCGGCTATGGCTACACCTTC. It translates to CASSLEGAGYGYTF.